The entry below describes one TCR beta chain. What it binds is not known. This CDR3 has 16 amino acids. V lost 1 base, J lost 5 bases, and 7 bases stayed unmatched. Per germline, CDR1 LNHNV and CDR2 YYDKDF (reference sequence). Each TCR beta library was made by quantitative 5'-RACE that incorporated molecular barcodes. TCRdb ran MiXCR on the 5' RACE reads and lists one entry per CDR3 protein. The sample has about 360,000 distinct CDR3 sequences, roughly 22% seen once; the top ten hold around 12%. This sample was taken from a study of CD8 T cells in ankylosing spondylitis. Study conclusions and caveats: The authors reported significant enrichment of disease-linked clones in matched ankylosing spondylitis synovial fluid. Ankylosing spondylitis blood appeared to be characterized by a TCR beta motif of under 10 highly homologous variants.

This TCR came from a male donor with ankylosing spondylitis or in good health (not recorded which). Sequencing was done on a sample of blood, either unsorted or a sorted T cell fraction (not recorded which). The chain uses TRBV15 and TRBJ2-7; TRBD2 matches 11 bases. The CDR3 bases are TGTGCCACCAGCAGAGCACCGGGACTAGCGGTAAACGAGCAGTACTTC. Protein product: CATSRAPGLAVNEQYF. The full variable domain, completed using reference TRBV15 and TRBJ2-7, is DAMVIQNPRYQVTQFGKPVTLSCSQTLNHNVMYWYQQKSSQAPKLLFHYYDKDFNNEADTPDNFQSRRPNTSFCFLDIRSPGLGDTAMYLCATSRAPGLAVNEQYFGPGTRLTVT.